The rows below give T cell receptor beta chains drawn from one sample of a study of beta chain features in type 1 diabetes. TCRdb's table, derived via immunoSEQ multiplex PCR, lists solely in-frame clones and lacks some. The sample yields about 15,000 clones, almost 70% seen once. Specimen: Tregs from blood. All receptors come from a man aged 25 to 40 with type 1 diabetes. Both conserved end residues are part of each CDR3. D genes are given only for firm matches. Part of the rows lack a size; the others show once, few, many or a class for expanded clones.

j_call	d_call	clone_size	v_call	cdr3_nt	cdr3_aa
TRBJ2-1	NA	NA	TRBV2	TGTGCCAGCAGTGGGGACTCCACGGAGCAGTTCTTC	CASSGDSTEQFF
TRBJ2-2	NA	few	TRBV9	TGTGCCAGCAGCGTCCGTCCCGCGAACACCGGGGAGCTGTTTTTT	CASSVRPANTGELFF
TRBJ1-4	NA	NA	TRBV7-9	TGTGCCAGCAGCCCCCGACAGTCAACTAATGAAAAACTGTTTTTT	CASSPRQSTNEKLFF
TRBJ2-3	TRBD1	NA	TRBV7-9	TGTGCCAGCAGCCCTCAACAGGGGCCAATGCGGTATTTT	CASSPQQGPMRYF
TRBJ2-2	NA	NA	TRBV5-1	TGCGCCAGCAGCACCCGGGCCCAGGGCAGGTCCGGGGAGCTGTTTTTT	CASSTRAQGRSGELFF
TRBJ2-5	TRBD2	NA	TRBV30	TGTGCCTGGAGTAGGGGAAGGACTAGCGGCCAAGAGACCCAGTACTTC	CAWSRGRTSGQETQYF
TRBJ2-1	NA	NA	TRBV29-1	TGCAGCGTGTCGAGGACATACAATGAGCAGTTCTTC	CSVSRTYNEQFF
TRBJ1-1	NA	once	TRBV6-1	TGTGCCAGCAGTGAGACAGGTACCCAAGCTTTCTTT	CASSETGTQAFF
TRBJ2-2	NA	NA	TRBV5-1	TGCGCCAGCAGCTCAGGGTTGACCGGGGAGCTGTTTTTT	CASSSGLTGELFF
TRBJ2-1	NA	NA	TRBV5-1	TGCGCCAGCAGCTTGGAGTTTGGAGGTAGCTCCTACAATGAGCAGTTCTTC	CASSLEFGGSSYNEQFF
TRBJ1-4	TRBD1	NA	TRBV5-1	TGCGCCAGCAGCTTGAGTAGGGACAGTCGCAATGAAAAACTGTTTTTT	CASSLSRDSRNEKLFF
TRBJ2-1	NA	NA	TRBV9	TGTGCCAGCAGCGTAGCTGGGGGCCCGGAGTTCTTC	CASSVAGGPEFF
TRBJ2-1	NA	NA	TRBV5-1	TGCGCCAGCAATTTGGGGGCATACAATGAGCAGTTCTTC	CASNLGAYNEQFF
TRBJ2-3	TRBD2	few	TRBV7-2	TGTGCCAGCACCCCCCCGGGGGGTGCCTCCACAGATACGCAGTATTTT	CASTPPGGASTDTQYF
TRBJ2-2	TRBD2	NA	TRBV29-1	TGCAGCGTTGGTCGTGGCGGGGGAAACACCGGGGAGCTGTTTTTT	CSVGRGGGNTGELFF
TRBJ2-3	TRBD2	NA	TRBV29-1	TGCAGCGTTGAACGGACTAGCGGTAGCACAGATACGCAGTATTTT	CSVERTSGSTDTQYF
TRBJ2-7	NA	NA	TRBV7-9	TGTGCCAGCAGCTTGGGTGACATGCTAATCCCCTACGAGCAGTACTTC	CASSLGDMLIPYEQYF
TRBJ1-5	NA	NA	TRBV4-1	TGCGCCAGCAGCCAAGATCTGCGGGGTTGGCAGCCCCAGCATTTT	CASSQDLRGWQPQHF
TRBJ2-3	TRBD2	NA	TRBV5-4	TGTGCCAGCAGCCCGACTAGCGGGGACACAGATACGCAGTATTTT	CASSPTSGDTDTQYF
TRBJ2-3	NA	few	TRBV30	TGTGCCTGCCCCTCCCCAGCGGGAGATACGCAGTATTTT	CACPSPAGDTQYF
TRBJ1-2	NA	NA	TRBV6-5	TGTGCCAGCACCCCGGGCGGGGGTAGGGGCTACACCTTC	CASTPGGGRGYTF
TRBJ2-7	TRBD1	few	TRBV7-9	TGTGCCAGCAGCCCGGGGACAGGGAAAGCCTACGAGCAGTACTTC	CASSPGTGKAYEQYF
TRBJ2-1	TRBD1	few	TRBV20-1	TGCAGTGCTCCGACCGCCCAGGGGGAGTTCTTC	CSAPTAQGEFF